The 2 T cell receptor beta chains reported below all come from one sample, sequenced in a study of regulatory T cells in long-lasting Graves disease (dated by TCRdb to 2020 to 2022). The protocol used for the library was multiplex PCR. TCRdb names Illumina HiSeq 4000 as the instrument used. iRepertoire HTBI primers and Arm-PCR amplification of CDR3 regions were used to construct TCR beta libraries. The public reads were run again by TCRdb, first through fastp at Q25 and then through MiXCR, and only productive beta chains were kept. Rows are combined by CDR3 protein, so each entry shows the most common genes and DNA. The sample includes approximately 310,000 distinct CDR3 sequences, with 18% observed a single time. The ten largest clones represent roughly 40% of the sample. According to the study, the label for this sample's time point signals: newly diagnosed GD, antithyroid drugs for less than 3 months. For both TCR sequencing and RNA sequencing, RNA was extracted from PBMCs using TRIzol.

This material consisted of peripheral blood mononuclear cells (PBMCs), taken at new diagnosis, from a patient treated with antithyroid drugs. Receptors originate from a female donor with Graves disease.

This clonotype showed up just a few times. The conserved phenylalanine or tryptophan is not found at the CDR3 terminus, so this likely reflects a read error. This chain joins TRBV7-2 and TRBJ2-2; 8 bases are a match to TRBD1. The V gene's germline CDR1 is SGHTA and CDR2 FQGNSA. This CDR3 contains 16 residues. Trimming took 1 base from V and 0 from J; bases not matched to a gene: 1. The CDR3 is CASSLGGQANTGELFL. The DNA for the CDR3 is TGTGCCAGCAGCTTAGGGGGACAGGCGAACACCGGGGAGCTGTTTTTG.

Many counts were recorded for this clonotype. V gene TRBV25-1 combines with J gene TRBJ1-1, with 9 positions matching TRBD1. CDR1 and CDR2 from the germline V gene are MGHDK and SYGVNS. V was pared by 3 bases and J by 1 base, with 6 bases of the junction left unmatched. The CDR3 is 16 residues long. The CDR3 DNA follows: TGTGCCAGCAGTGACCGGACAGGGGAGGCGAACACTGAAGCTTTCTTT. This sequence encodes CASSDRTGEANTEAFF.